These 30 T cell receptor beta chains originate from one sample sequenced in a study of blood T cell repertoires in COVID-19. The method was immunoSEQ multiplex PCR; TCRdb's version includes in-frame clones alone and lacks a portion of them. The sample includes about 150,000 clones, 75% to 90% of them seen just once. Material for sequencing was peripheral blood. The receptors here all came from a woman aged 55 to 70 with active or convalescent COVID-19.

This sequence joins TRBV18 and TRBJ1-2; D remains ambiguous. Trimming took off 5 bases at V and 7 bases at J, with 20 bases between the two ends. The CDR3 has 15 amino acids. Germline values: CDR1 KGHSH, CDR2 LQKENI. The CDR3 loop is CASSEQTGSLGGYTF. In nucleotides, the CDR3 is TGTGCCAGCTCAGAGCAGACGGGGTCCCTCGGTGGCTACACCTTC.

Of note for this clone: One junction end does not reproduce the germline sequence, and a read error may be involved. The rearrangement links TRBV7-6 to TRBJ2-1; no clear D gene. The CDR3 is 14 amino acids. Per the germline V gene, CDR1 is SGHVS and CDR2 is FNYEAQ. This CDR3 is CASSLVGSSNEQFF. Written as DNA, the CDR3 is TGTGCCAGCAGCTTAGTGGGCTCCTCCAATGAGCAGTTCTTC. The full variable domain, its missing parts supplied by reference TRBV7-6 and TRBJ2-1, is GAGVSQSPRYKVTKRGQDVALRCDPISGHVSLYWYRQALGQGPEFLTYFNYEAQQDKSGLPNDRFSAERPEGSISTLTIQRTEQRDSAMYRCASSLVGSSNEQFFGPGTRLTVL.

This clone came up once. The rearrangement joins TRBV2 to TRBJ1-2, with TRBD1 matching over 9 bases. The CDR3 has 14 residues. V was pared by 6 bases and J by 6 bases, with 8 bases of the junction left unmatched. Germline CDR1 is SNHLY and CDR2 is FYNNEI. CDR3 nucleotides: TGTGCCAGCAGCCGGGACAGGGAGGGTCATGGCTACACCTTC. This translates into CASSRDREGHGYTF.

The V gene is TRBV5-1, the J gene TRBJ2-3; tentatively, D is TRBD1 (6 bases). This CDR3 has 15 amino acids. The V end lost 4 bases, the J end lost 3 bases, and 15 bases lay between the germline ends. Per the germline V gene, CDR1 is SGHRS and CDR2 is YFSETQ. The CDR3 region has the DNA TGCGCCAGCAGCGAGCCACAGGGAAGGACAGATACGCAGTATTTT. Protein: CASSEPQGRTDTQYF.

This chain joins TRBV2 and TRBJ1-5, with D maybe TRBD1 (5 bases). V lost 4 bases to trimming and J lost 4 bases, with 5 bases between them. The germline V gene encodes CDR1 SNHLY and CDR2 FYNNEI. This CDR3 has 12 amino acids. The CDR3 here is CASSAGNQPQHF. The CDR3 nucleotides are TGTGCCAGCAGTGCAGGGAATCAGCCCCAGCATTTT.

The chain uses TRBV6-5 and TRBJ1-4, with D perhaps matching TRBD1 (5 bases). CDR1 is MNHEY, CDR2 SVGAGI, per germline. The CDR3 has 15 residues. Trimming pared 4 bases from V and 2 bases from J, leaving 11 bases between. CDR3 in amino acids: CASSFLGGTNEKLFF. Written as DNA, the CDR3 is TGTGCCAGCAGTTTTCTGGGGGGGACTAATGAAAAACTGTTTTTT.

J is TRBJ1-1 and V is TRBV5-1, with TRBD1 matching over 10 bases. With 3 bases clipped from V and 3 bases from J, the junction kept 2 bases outside the gene matches. CDR1 and CDR2 from the germline V gene are SGHRS and YFSETQ. The CDR3 is 14 residues long. The CDR3 DNA reads TGCGCCAGCAGCTACGGGACAGGGGACACTGAAGCTTTCTTT. Translating gives CASSYGTGDTEAFF.

The V gene is TRBV19, the J gene TRBJ1-1; TRBD1 matches 10 bases. The V and J ends lost 3 bases and 2 bases, in that order; junction bases with no gene match: 6. CDR3 length equals 16 residues. Germline-derived CDR1 and CDR2 are LNHDA and SQIVND (reference sequence). CDR3 amino acids: CASSIGQGGSNTEAFF. The CDR3 bases are TGTGCCAGTAGTATCGGACAGGGGGGGTCTAACACTGAAGCTTTCTTT.

The V gene is TRBV7-2, the J gene TRBJ2-3; weak D call: TRBD1 (5 bases). The CDR3 extends over 15 amino acids. The V and J ends lost 2 bases and 0 bases respectively, with 9 bases between them. Germline-derived CDR1 and CDR2 are SGHTA and FQGNSA. Here the CDR3 reads CASSLLGVSTDTQYF. The CDR3 region has the DNA TGTGCCAGCAGCTTACTAGGGGTGAGCACAGATACGCAGTATTTT. The complete variable domain, with remaining parts taken from reference TRBV7-2 and TRBJ2-3, reads GAGVSQSPSNKVTEKGKDVELRCDPISGHTALYWYRQSLGQGLEFLIYFQGNSAPDKSGLPSDRFSAERTGGSVSTLTIQRTQQEDSAVYLCASSLLGVSTDTQYFGPGTRLTVL.

This sequence joins TRBV9 and TRBJ1-1; the match to TRBD1 covers 8 bases. Looked up from germline, CDR1 is SGDLS and CDR2 is YYNGEE. The CDR3 sequence is 16 residues long. V lost 0 bases, J lost 0 bases, and 4 bases stayed unmatched. CDR3 coding DNA: TGTGCCAGCAGCGTAGGGGGACAGGCTGTGAACACTGAAGCTTTCTTT. It encodes CASSVGGQAVNTEAFF.

V and J are TRBV4-1 and TRBJ1-2; TRBD1 matches 9 bases. The CDR3 totals 15 residues. Germline lookup yields CDR1 MGHRA and CDR2 YSYEKL. V trimming: 1 base; J trimming: 5 bases; junction bases outside the gene matches: 5. This chain's CDR3 is CASSQATGTGYGYTF. CDR3 sequence (DNA): TGCGCCAGCAGCCAAGCCACCGGGACAGGGTATGGCTACACCTTC.

The V and J genes are TRBV7-2 and TRBJ2-7; 9 nucleotides match TRBD1. CDR3 length: 16 amino acids. Unmatched junction bases numbered 13, after V lost 3 bases and J lost 7 bases. Per germline, CDR1 SGHTA and CDR2 FQGNSA. The CDR3 here is CASSFTDRGGGREQYF. Written as DNA, the CDR3 is TGTGCCAGCAGCTTCACGGACAGGGGAGGAGGCAGGGAGCAGTACTTC.

The V gene is TRBV4-1, the J gene TRBJ1-2; D is perhaps TRBD1 (5 bases). CDR3 length: 15 residues. V lost 1 base, J lost 7 bases, and 16 bases lay in between. Germline V gene lookup returns CDR1 MGHRA and CDR2 YSYEKL. The CDR3 here is CASSQAGAGKGGYTF. The CDR3, as DNA: TGCGCCAGCAGCCAAGCTGGGGCAGGGAAGGGTGGCTACACCTTC.

The chain couples TRBV6-5 to TRBJ1-2, with D tentatively TRBD1 (6 bases). The germline CDR1 and CDR2 sequences are MNHEY and SVGAGI. The ends were cut back, 6 bases at V and 5 bases at J, with 13 bases in the middle. The CDR3 spans 13 residues. This CDR3 reads CASRTGSTYGYTF. CDR3 DNA sequence: TGTGCCAGCAGGACAGGATCGACTTATGGCTACACCTTC.

The chain uses TRBV7-9 and TRBJ1-2, with TRBD1 matching over 7 bases. J was trimmed by 4 bases and V by 5 bases; bases with no gene match: 7. Germline CDR1 and CDR2: SEHNR and FQNEAQ (reference sequence). The CDR3 extends over 14 amino acids. CDR3: CASSRETGVYGYTF. The CDR3 nucleotides read TGTGCCAGCAGCCGCGAAACAGGGGTCTATGGCTACACCTTC.

This chain uses TRBV10-3 with TRBJ2-7, with 7 bases lining up with TRBD1. J gave up 5 bases and V 6 bases, and 7 bases lay outside the gene matches. Per the germline V gene, CDR1 is ENHRY and CDR2 is SYGVKD. This CDR3 has 13 residues. CDR3 sequence: CAIRTIGTDEQYF. The CDR3 nucleotides read TGTGCCATCAGGACCATAGGGACAGACGAGCAGTACTTC.

This clone has more than one count but fewer than ten. This chain joins TRBV10-3 and TRBJ1-2, with a weak D call TRBD1 (6 bases). V lost 7 bases and J 8 bases, leaving 14 bases between the germline ends. This CDR3 contains 12 residues. CDR1 is ENHRY and CDR2 is SYGVKD in the germline V gene. The CDR3 DNA reads TGTGCCATCAAGGACAGTGTGGGCGGCTACACCTTC. Its translation: CAIKDSVGGYTF.

V usage is TRBV2 and J usage is TRBJ1-2; 7 bases line up with TRBD1. Germline values: CDR1 SNHLY, CDR2 FYNNEI. The CDR3 is 14 residues long. Trimming took 3 bases from V and 6 from J; bases not matched to a gene: 7. The CDR3 DNA reads TGTGCCAGCAGTGATAACAGGGGTTATAATGGCTACACCTTC. Its translation: CASSDNRGYNGYTF.

The chain uses TRBV7-2 and TRBJ2-1, with 9 nucleotides matching TRBD2. V shed 1 base and J 7 bases; nucleotides not matched to a gene: 5. CDR3 length: 15 residues. The germline gives CDR1 SGHTA, CDR2 FQGNSA. The CDR3 DNA is TGTGCCAGCAGCTTAGGGGTAGCGGGGGTGAATGAGCAGTTCTTC. As protein: CASSLGVAGVNEQFF.

This clone was recorded only once. The chain carries TRBV5-4 and TRBJ1-1; 8 positions match TRBD1. V lost 2 bases, J lost 5 bases, and 8 bases stayed unmatched. Per the germline V gene, CDR1 is SGHNT and CDR2 is YYREEE (reference sequence). The CDR3 sequence is 15 residues long. The CDR3 bases are TGTGCCAGCAGCTTCAACAGGGGGTCGTGGACTGAAGCTTTCTTT. Translation: CASSFNRGSWTEAFF.

This clone was seen a handful of times. The V gene is TRBV6-2 or TRBV6-3, the J gene TRBJ1-5, with D possibly matching TRBD1 (6 bases). V lost 4 bases, J lost 10 bases, and 11 bases lay in between. This CDR3 is built from 12 residues. Germline assignment: CDR1 MNHEY and CDR2 SVGEGT. In nucleotides, the CDR3 is TGTGCCAGCAGTTGGGTACAGGGACCCCAGCATTTT. It yields the protein CASSWVQGPQHF.

The genes are TRBV11-2 and TRBJ2-4; D gene uncertain. The CDR3 covers 13 residues. The V end lost 2 bases, the J end lost 6 bases, and 8 bases lay between the germline ends. Germline assignment: CDR1 SGHAT and CDR2 FQNNGV. CDR3 DNA: TGTGCCAGCAGCTTACAGGAAAGAAACATTCAGTACTTC. Its protein is CASSLQERNIQYF.

The chain employs TRBV12-3 or TRBV12-4 and TRBJ1-2; no definite D call. The CDR3 extends over 12 amino acids. V was shortened by 8 bases and J by 0 bases, with 7 bases between the two germline ends. Here the CDR3 reads CASAETNYGYTF. CDR3 bases: TGTGCCAGCGCAGAAACTAACTATGGCTACACCTTC.

The chain has TRBV20-1 and TRBJ2-3; 10 positions agree with TRBD1. The length of the CDR3 is 18 residues. Per the germline V gene, CDR1 is DFQATT and CDR2 is SNEGSKA (reference sequence). Losses at the gene ends were 3 bases for V and 4 bases for J; bases not matched to a gene: 16. The CDR3 bases are TGCAGTGCTAGTTTAGGGTTTTTCGGGGACAGGGGCTCAGATACGCAGTATTTT. It specifies CSASLGFFGDRGSDTQYF.

V usage is TRBV9 and J usage is TRBJ1-2, with D unresolved. V lost 3 bases and J 7 bases, leaving 13 bases between the germline ends. The CDR3 extends over 13 amino acids. The germline V gene encodes CDR1 SGDLS and CDR2 YYNGEE. The CDR3 DNA follows: TGTGCCAGCAGCGAATGGGAGGAGGGTGGCTACACCTTC. This translates into CASSEWEEGGYTF.

The chain has TRBV6-6 and TRBJ1-4; TRBD1 matches 9 bases. Germline trimming cut 6 bases from V and 8 bases from J; bases unmatched to any gene: 7. Germline CDR1 reads MNHNY; CDR2 reads SVGAGI (reference sequence). The CDR3 runs to 14 residues. The CDR3 bases are TGTGCCAGCAGGGGGGGACAGGGAAGCGAAAAACTGTTTTTT. This translates into CASRGGQGSEKLFF.

The chain couples TRBV27 to TRBJ1-1, with TRBD1 matching 9 bases. Germline trimming cut 9 bases from V and 4 bases from J; bases unmatched to any gene: 9. Germline CDR1 MNHEY, CDR2 SMNVEV (reference sequence). CDR3 size: 14 residues. The CDR3, as DNA: TGTGCCAGTTACAGGGGGCTGTCGGCCACTGAAGCTTTCTTT. Amino acids: CASYRGLSATEAFF.

The rearrangement joins TRBV10-3 to TRBJ1-1; TRBD1 aligns across 7 bases. Trimming removed 6 bases from V and 1 base from J; junction bases left unmatched: 8. Germline-derived CDR1 and CDR2 are ENHRY and SYGVKD. The CDR3 is 15 amino acids. CDR3: CAIRPAGTENTEAFF. In DNA, the CDR3 is TGTGCCATCAGGCCCGCCGGGACAGAGAACACTGAAGCTTTCTTT.

The CDR3 protein is CASSYLTGNYGYTF. The CDR3 coding sequence is TGTGCCAGCAGTTACCTGACAGGGAACTATGGCTACACCTTC. The chain is built from TRBV6-5 and TRBJ1-2, with TRBD1 matching 7 bases. Germline CDR1 is MNHEY and CDR2 is SVGAGI. The CDR3 extends over 14 amino acids. Unmatched junction bases numbered 2, after V lost 2 bases and J lost 2 bases.

The sample holds a few counts of this clone. The CDR3 region has the DNA TGTGCCAGCAGATATGACAGCAACACCGGGGAGCTGTTTTTT. It encodes CASRYDSNTGELFF. The chain couples TRBV2 to TRBJ2-2; TRBD1 is a possible D gene (5 bases). The V gene lost 6 bases and the J gene lost 2 bases, with 10 bases spanning the gap. This CDR3 has 14 residues. Germline values: CDR1 SNHLY, CDR2 FYNNEI.